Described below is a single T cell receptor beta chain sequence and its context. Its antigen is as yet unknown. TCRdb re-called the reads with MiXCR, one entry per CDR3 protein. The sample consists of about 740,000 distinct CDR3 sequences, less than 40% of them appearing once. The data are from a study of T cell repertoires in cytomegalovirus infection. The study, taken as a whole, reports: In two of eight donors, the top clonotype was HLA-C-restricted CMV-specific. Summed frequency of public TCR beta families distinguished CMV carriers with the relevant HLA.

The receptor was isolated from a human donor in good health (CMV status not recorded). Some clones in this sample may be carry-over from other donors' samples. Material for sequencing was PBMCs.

This chain's CDR3 is CASITGLAGLAEQFF. The DNA for the CDR3 is TGTGCCAGTATTACTGGACTAGCGGGGCTTGCGGAGCAGTTCTTC. The chain uses TRBV19 and TRBJ2-1, with 12 bases aligning to TRBD2. CDR1 is LNHDA and CDR2 is SQIVND in the germline V gene (reference sequence). The CDR3 totals 15 residues. Germline trimming cut 7 bases from V and 10 bases from J; bases unmatched to any gene: 11.